One and the same sample provided the 13 T cell receptor beta chains below, sequenced in a study of ipilimumab plus nivolumab after autologous stem cell transplantation. TCRdb's copy holds only in-frame clones and misses some; the assay was immunoSEQ multiplex PCR. Of roughly 25,000 clones in the sample, approximately 86% are singletons; the top ten hold 4% to 6%. Sequencing was performed on PBMCs, taken in a trial of ipilimumab plus nivolumab as post-transplant consolidation. Source of these receptors: a male donor with diffuse large B-cell lymphoma.

The V call is TRBV6-1, the J call TRBJ1-2; D gene uncertain. The CDR3 length is 13 residues. Germline assignment: CDR1 MNHNS and CDR2 SASEGT. V shed 2 bases and J shed 3 bases, with 7 bases lying between them. The CDR3 region has the DNA TGTGCCAGCAGTGAATGGTCCGACTATGGCTACACCTTC. Its protein is CASSEWSDYGYTF.

The V call is TRBV15, the J call TRBJ1-6; D not resolved. The CDR3 consists of 13 residues. Trimming left V 8 bases short and J 4 bases short, with 9 bases between. Per the germline V gene, CDR1 is LNHNV and CDR2 is YYDKDF (reference sequence). The CDR3 is CATAASYNSPLHF. The CDR3 bases are TGTGCCACCGCGGCATCTTATAATTCACCCCTCCACTTT.

The V gene is TRBV7-9, the J gene TRBJ1-4; no clear D. The germline V gene encodes CDR1 SEHNR and CDR2 FQNEAQ (reference sequence). This CDR3 contains 16 residues. The germline V and J ends were trimmed by 5 bases and 2 bases, with 15 bases remaining between them. The CDR3 bases are TGTGCCAGCAGCGCCCCCCAAGGGAAGACTAATGAAAAACTGTTTTTT. This sequence encodes CASSAPQGKTNEKLFF.

V is TRBV30 and J is TRBJ2-1; TRBD1 is a possible D gene (5 bases). This CDR3 has 13 amino acids. The ends were cut back, 8 bases at V and 0 bases at J, with 11 bases in the middle. Per the germline V gene, CDR1 is GTSNPN and CDR2 is SVGIG (reference sequence). CDR3 nucleotide sequence: TGTGCCCTAAAACAGGACTCCTACAATGAGCAGTTCTTC. Protein product: CALKQDSYNEQFF.

CDR3 nucleotide sequence: TGTGCCAGCAGCCGAATCAATGAGCAGTTCTTC. Residues: CASSRINEQFF. V usage is TRBV7-2 and J usage is TRBJ2-1; D is ambiguous. This CDR3 is built from 11 residues. Germline loops: CDR1 SGHTA, CDR2 FQGNSA. V lost 5 bases to trimming and J lost 6 bases, with 5 bases between them.

This chain joins TRBV4-2 and TRBJ2-2; TRBD2 agrees at 10 bases. Per germline, CDR1 LGHNA and CDR2 YNFKEQ. V was pared by 2 bases and J by 1 base, with 10 bases of the junction left unmatched. There are 19 residues in the CDR3. The CDR3 nucleotides read TGTGCCAGCAGCCAATTAGGAGGCCAGCGGGGGGGGAACACCGGGGAGCTGTTTTTT. Translated: CASSQLGGQRGGNTGELFF.

The rearrangement joins TRBV7-9 to TRBJ1-1; 8 nucleotides line up with TRBD1. The CDR3 length is 16 residues. Looked up from germline, CDR1 is SEHNR and CDR2 is FQNEAQ (reference sequence). The J segment lost 5 bases and the V segment lost 5 bases, leaving 13 bases of the junction unmatched. CDR3 sequence reads: CASSPNVAGGRTEAFF. For the CDR3, the DNA is TGTGCCAGCAGCCCCAATGTGGCAGGGGGCAGGACTGAAGCTTTCTTT.

The chain is built from TRBV6-6 and TRBJ1-2; the D gene is possibly TRBD1 (5 bases). Per germline, CDR1 MNHNY and CDR2 SVGAGI (reference sequence). V lost 2 bases, J lost 9 bases, and 13 bases lay in between. This CDR3 contains 13 residues. The CDR3: CASSYQGGSSYTF. The CDR3 bases are TGTGCCAGCAGTTACCAGGGTGGTTCAAGCTACACCTTC.

The chain carries TRBV29-1 and TRBJ2-2; a weak D match, TRBD1 (5 bases). The CDR3 sequence is 13 residues long. Trimming left V 5 bases short and J 4 bases short, with 11 bases between. The V gene's germline CDR1 is SQVTM and CDR2 ANQGSEA. CDR3 loop: CSVTYRSTGELFF. As DNA, the CDR3 is TGCAGCGTTACCTACAGGAGCACCGGGGAGCTGTTTTTT.

The chain has TRBV15 and TRBJ1-4, with TRBD1 as a possible D gene (6 bases). The ends were cut back, 6 bases at V and 2 bases at J, with 16 bases in the middle. The CDR3 consists of 16 residues. Germline V CDR1 and CDR2: LNHNV, YYDKDF (reference sequence). The DNA of the CDR3 is TGTGCCACCAGTCCGCGGGCGGGGGGCACTAATGAAAAACTGTTTTTT. Translation: CATSPRAGGTNEKLFF.

V gene TRBV9 combines with J gene TRBJ1-2, with no clear D. Trimming took off 0 bases at V and 0 bases at J, with 6 bases between the two ends. There are 14 residues in the CDR3. The germline V gene has CDR1 SGDLS and CDR2 YYNGEE. The CDR3 region has the DNA TGTGCCAGCAGCGTAGAGGTAGCTAACTATGGCTACACCTTC. The encoded protein is CASSVEVANYGYTF.

The chain carries TRBV7-2 and TRBJ2-3; 7 nucleotides line up with TRBD2. CDR3 length: 16 amino acids. V lost 3 bases and J lost 2; bases outside the gene matches: 8. Germline values: CDR1 SGHTA, CDR2 FQGNSA. The CDR3: CASSFGTTITTDTQYF. DNA for the CDR3: TGTGCCAGCAGCTTCGGGACTACAATAACCACAGATACGCAGTATTTT.

The J gene is TRBJ2-3, the V gene TRBV11-2; the match to TRBD1 covers 7 bases. The ends lost 5 bases at V and 5 bases at J; junction bases unmatched: 7. The germline V gene encodes CDR1 SGHAT and CDR2 FQNNGV. CDR3 size: 14 residues. The CDR3 sequence: CASSRQGEKDTQYF. The CDR3 bases are TGTGCCAGCAGCCGCCAGGGGGAGAAAGATACGCAGTATTTT. The entire variable domain, with the rest obtained from reference TRBV11-2 and TRBJ2-3, is as follows: EAGVAQSPRYKIIEKRQSVAFWCNPISGHATLYWYQQILGQGPKLLIQFQNNGVVDDSQLPKDRFSAERLKGVDSTLKIQPAKLEDSAVYLCASSRQGEKDTQYFGPGTRLTVL.